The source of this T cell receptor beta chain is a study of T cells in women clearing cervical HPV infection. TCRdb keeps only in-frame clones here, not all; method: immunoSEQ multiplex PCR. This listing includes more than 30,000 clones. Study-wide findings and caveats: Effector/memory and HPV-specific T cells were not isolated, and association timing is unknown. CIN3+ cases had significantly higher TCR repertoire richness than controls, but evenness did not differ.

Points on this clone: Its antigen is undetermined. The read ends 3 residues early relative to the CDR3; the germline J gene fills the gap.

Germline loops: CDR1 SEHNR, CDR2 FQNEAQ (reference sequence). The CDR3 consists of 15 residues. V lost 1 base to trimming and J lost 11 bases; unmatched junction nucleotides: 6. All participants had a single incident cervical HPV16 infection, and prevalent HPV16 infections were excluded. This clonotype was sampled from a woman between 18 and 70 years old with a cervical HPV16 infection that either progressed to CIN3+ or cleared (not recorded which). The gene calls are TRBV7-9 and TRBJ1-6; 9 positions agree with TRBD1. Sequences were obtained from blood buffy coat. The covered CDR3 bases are TGTGCCAGCAGCTTAGGGGACAGGGTGTCTACACCC. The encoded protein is CASSLGDRVSTP. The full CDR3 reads CASSLGDRVSTPLHF.